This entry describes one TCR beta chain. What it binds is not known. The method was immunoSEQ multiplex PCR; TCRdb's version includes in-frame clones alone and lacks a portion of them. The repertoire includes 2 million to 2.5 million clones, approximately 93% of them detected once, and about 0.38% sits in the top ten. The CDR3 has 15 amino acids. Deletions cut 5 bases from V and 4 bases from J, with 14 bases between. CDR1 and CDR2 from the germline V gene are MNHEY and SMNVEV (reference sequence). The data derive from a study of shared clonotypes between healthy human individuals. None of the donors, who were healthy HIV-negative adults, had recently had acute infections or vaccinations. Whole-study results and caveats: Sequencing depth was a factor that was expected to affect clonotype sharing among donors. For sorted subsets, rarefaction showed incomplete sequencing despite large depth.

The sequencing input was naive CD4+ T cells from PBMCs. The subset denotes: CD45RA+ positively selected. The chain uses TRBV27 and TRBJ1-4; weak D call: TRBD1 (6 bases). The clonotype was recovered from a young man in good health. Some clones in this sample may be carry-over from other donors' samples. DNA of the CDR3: TGTGCCAGCAGTACCTTTACAGGGTTTAATGAAAAACTGTTTTTT. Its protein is CASSTFTGFNEKLFF.